This TCR beta chain came from a study of OX40 agonist ivuxolimab in advanced cancers. Study details: Previous treatment with anti-PD-1, anti-PD-L1 or anti-CTLA-4 therapy was allowed; about 44% had received some. Study-level findings and limits: The antigens recognized by the expanded peripheral T cells, that is their antigen specificity, were not determined.

Some clones are missing from TCRdb's copy, which holds only in-frame ones; the method was immunoSEQ multiplex PCR. The data contain roughly 68,000 clones, approximately 90% of them singletons. Germline assignment: CDR1 MNHNS and CDR2 SASEGT. The CDR3 covers 12 residues. The germline V and J ends were trimmed by 0 bases and 11 bases, with 10 bases remaining between them. Concerning this clone itself: Antigen specificity is unknown.

Sequencing was performed on CD4+ or CD8+ T cells sorted from blood, taken in a trial of the OX40 agonist ivuxolimab. The TCR originated in an adult with an advanced solid tumor such as melanoma, head and neck, liver or kidney cancer. The V gene is TRBV6-1, the J gene TRBJ1-1; TRBD1 is a possible D gene (5 bases). In DNA, the CDR3 is TGTGCCAGCAGTGAAGCGGGGGGTCGGGCTTTCTTT. Residues: CASSEAGGRAFF.